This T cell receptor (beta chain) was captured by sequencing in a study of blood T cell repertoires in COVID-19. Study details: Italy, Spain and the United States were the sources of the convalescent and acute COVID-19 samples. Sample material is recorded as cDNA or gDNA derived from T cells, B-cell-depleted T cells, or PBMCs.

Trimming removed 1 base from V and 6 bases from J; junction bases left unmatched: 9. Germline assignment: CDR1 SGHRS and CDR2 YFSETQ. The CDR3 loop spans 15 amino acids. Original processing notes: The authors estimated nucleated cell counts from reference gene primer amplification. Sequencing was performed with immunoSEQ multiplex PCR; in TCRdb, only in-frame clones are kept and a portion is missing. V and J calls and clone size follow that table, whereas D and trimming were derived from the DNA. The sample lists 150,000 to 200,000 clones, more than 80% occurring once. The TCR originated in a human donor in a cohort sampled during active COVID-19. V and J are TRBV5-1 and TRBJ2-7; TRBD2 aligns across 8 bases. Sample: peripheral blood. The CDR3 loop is CASSLINGRGGEQYF. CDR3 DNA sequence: TGCGCCAGCAGCTTGATTAATGGACGGGGGGGCGAGCAGTACTTC.